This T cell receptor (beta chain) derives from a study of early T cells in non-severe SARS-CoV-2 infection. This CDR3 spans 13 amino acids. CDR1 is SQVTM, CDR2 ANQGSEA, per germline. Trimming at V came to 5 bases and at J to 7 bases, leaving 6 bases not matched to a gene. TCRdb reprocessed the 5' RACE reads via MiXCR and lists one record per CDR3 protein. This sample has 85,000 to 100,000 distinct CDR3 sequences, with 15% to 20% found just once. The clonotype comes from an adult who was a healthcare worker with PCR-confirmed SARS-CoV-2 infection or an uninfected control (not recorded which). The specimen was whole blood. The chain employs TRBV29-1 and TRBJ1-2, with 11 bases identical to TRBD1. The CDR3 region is CSVKGQGAGGYTF. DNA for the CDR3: TGCAGCGTTAAAGGACAGGGGGCAGGTGGCTACACCTTC.